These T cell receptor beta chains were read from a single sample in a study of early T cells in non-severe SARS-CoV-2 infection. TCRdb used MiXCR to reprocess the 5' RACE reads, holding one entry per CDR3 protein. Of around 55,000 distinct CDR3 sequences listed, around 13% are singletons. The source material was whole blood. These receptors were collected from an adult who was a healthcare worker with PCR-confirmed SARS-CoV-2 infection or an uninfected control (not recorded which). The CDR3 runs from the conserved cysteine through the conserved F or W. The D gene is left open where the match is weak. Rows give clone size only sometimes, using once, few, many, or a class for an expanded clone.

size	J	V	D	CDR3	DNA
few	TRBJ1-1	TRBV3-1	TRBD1	CASSQEPPGTGAEAFF	TGTGCCAGCAGCCAAGAACCCCCTGGGACAGGGGCTGAAGCTTTCTTT
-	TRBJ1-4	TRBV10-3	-	CAISESARENDKLFF	TGTGCCATCAGTGAGTCGGCCAGGGAAAATGATAAACTGTTTTTT
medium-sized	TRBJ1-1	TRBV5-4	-	CASSTGTASLNTEAFF	TGTGCCAGCAGCACTGGGACGGCTTCCCTGAACACTGAAGCTTTCTTT
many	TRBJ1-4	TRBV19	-	CASSPPGGAPNEKLFF	TGTGCCAGTAGCCCTCCTGGGGGTGCACCTAATGAAAAACTGTTTTTT
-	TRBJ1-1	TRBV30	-	CAWSVASEAFF	TGTGCCTGGAGTGTTGCCAGTGAAGCTTTCTTT
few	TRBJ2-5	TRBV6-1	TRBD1	CASTRQGRETQYF	TGTGCCAGCACCCGACAGGGGAGAGAGACCCAGTACTTC
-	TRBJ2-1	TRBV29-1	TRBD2	CSVLLAGGDAFF	TGCAGCGTTCTCCTAGCGGGGGGGGATGCGTTCTTC
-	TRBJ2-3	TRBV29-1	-	CSVVRGLTDTQYF	TGCAGCGTTGTACGGGGGCTGACAGATACGCAGTATTTT
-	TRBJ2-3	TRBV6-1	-	CASSSLQGSGGTDTQYF	TGTGCCAGCAGTTCCCTGCAGGGTAGCGGAGGCACAGATACGCAGTATTTT
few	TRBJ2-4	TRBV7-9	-	CASSSDWTENIQYF	TGTGCCAGCAGCTCAGATTGGACAGAAAACATTCAGTACTTC
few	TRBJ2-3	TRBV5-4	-	CASSGRLPSTDTQYF	TGTGCCAGCAGCGGGCGGCTGCCTAGCACAGATACGCAGTATTTT
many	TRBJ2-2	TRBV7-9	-	CASSLARPIHTGELFF	TGTGCCAGCAGCTTAGCTCGTCCCATCCACACCGGGGAGCTGTTTTTT
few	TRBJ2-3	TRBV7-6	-	CASSYQGIGGATDTQYF	TGTGCCAGCAGCTACCAAGGCATAGGGGGAGCTACAGATACGCAGTATTTT
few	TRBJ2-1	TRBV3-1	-	CASSQVGSGPGSYNEQFF	TGTGCCAGCAGCCAAGTTGGGTCCGGACCGGGCTCCTACAATGAGCAGTTCTTC
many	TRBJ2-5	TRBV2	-	CASSANRWGPGETQYF	TGTGCCAGCAGCGCCAACCGCTGGGGGCCCGGGGAGACCCAGTACTTC
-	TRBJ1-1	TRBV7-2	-	CANSLVEEGRVPNTEAFF	TGTGCCAACAGCTTAGTTGAAGAGGGGCGGGTCCCGAACACTGAAGCTTTCTTT
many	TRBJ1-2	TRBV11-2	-	CASSSDRNYGYTF	TGTGCCAGCAGCAGCGACAGGAACTATGGCTACACCTTC
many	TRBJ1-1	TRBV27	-	CASSAQQFFLNTEAFF	TGTGCCAGCAGTGCCCAACAGTTTTTCTTGAACACTGAAGCTTTCTTT
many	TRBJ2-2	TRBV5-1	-	CASSADRELFF	TGCGCCAGCAGCGCGGACCGGGAGCTGTTTTTT
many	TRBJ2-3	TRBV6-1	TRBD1	CASSNTGGANTQYF	TGTGCCAGCAGTAATACAGGGGGCGCGAATACGCAGTATTTT
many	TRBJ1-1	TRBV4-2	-	CASSHTGETEAFF	TGTGCCAGCAGCCATACAGGTGAAACTGAAGCTTTCTTT
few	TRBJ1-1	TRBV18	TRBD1	CASSPTGQGGVGTEAFF	TGTGCCAGCTCACCGACGGGACAGGGTGGGGTCGGGACTGAAGCTTTCTTT
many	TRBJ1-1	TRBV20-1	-	CSARFYQGGTEAFF	TGCAGTGCTAGGTTCTACCAGGGTGGCACTGAAGCTTTCTTT
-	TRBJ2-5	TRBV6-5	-	CASSYAEQETQYF	TGTGCCAGCAGTTACGCAGAACAAGAGACCCAGTACTTC
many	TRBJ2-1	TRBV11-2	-	CASSLSNGPSDEQFF	TGTGCCAGCAGCTTAAGTAATGGTCCCAGCGATGAGCAGTTCTTC
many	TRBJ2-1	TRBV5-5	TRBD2	CASSWTSGGSQDEQFF	TGTGCCAGCAGCTGGACTAGCGGGGGCTCTCAAGATGAGCAGTTCTTC
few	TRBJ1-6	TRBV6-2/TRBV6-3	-	CASSYEWARGNSPLHF	TGTGCCAGCAGTTACGAGTGGGCGCGGGGGAATTCACCCCTCCACTTT
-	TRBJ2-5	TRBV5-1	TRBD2	CASSIGTRKTQYF	TGCGCCAGCAGCATAGGGACTAGGAAGACCCAGTACTTC
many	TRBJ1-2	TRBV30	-	CAWSVRGGQSGYTF	TGTGCCTGGAGTGTACGTGGAGGACAATCGGGCTACACCTTC
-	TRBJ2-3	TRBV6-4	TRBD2	CASSILAGATDTQYF	TGTGCCAGCAGTATACTAGCGGGGGCCACAGATACGCAGTATTTT
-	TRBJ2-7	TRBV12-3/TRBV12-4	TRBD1	CASSPQPGQGLPYEQYF	TGTGCCAGCAGTCCCCAACCGGGACAGGGGCTTCCCTACGAGCAGTACTTC
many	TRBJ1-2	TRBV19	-	CASSTLGGYGYTF	TGTGCCAGTAGCACCCTGGGGGGCTATGGCTACACCTTC
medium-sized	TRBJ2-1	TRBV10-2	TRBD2	CASSEYRGGVLDEQFF	TGCGCCAGCAGTGAGTATCGCGGGGGGGTCTTGGATGAGCAGTTCTTC
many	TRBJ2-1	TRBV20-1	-	CSAPLGPSYNEQFF	TGCAGTGCACCACTCGGACCCTCCTACAATGAGCAGTTCTTC
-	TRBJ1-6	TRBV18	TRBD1	CASAPLDRGGSSYNSPLHF	TGTGCCAGCGCACCACTGGACAGGGGCGGGAGCTCCTATAATTCACCCCTCCACTTT
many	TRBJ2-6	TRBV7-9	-	CASSPGSGHRSSGANVLTF	TGTGCCAGCAGCCCGGGGAGCGGACATCGGAGCTCTGGGGCCAACGTCCTGACTTTC
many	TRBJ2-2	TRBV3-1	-	CASSQVGAGTGELFF	TGTGCCAGCAGCCAAGTGGGGGCGGGGACCGGGGAGCTGTTTTTT
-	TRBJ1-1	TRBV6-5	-	CASSPSGQPNTEAFF	TGTGCCAGCAGTCCCTCGGGACAACCGAACACTGAAGCTTTCTTT
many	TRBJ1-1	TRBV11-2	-	CASSLAPRGTEAFF	TGTGCCAGCAGCTTAGCCCCTCGGGGGACTGAAGCTTTCTTT
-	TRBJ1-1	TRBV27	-	CASSLAGDPMNTEAFF	TGTGCCAGCAGTTTGGCAGGGGACCCCATGAACACTGAAGCTTTCTTT
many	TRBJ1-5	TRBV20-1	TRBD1	CSAPDRSHRSNQPQHF	TGCAGTGCGCCGGACAGGTCCCACCGTAGCAATCAGCCCCAGCATTTT
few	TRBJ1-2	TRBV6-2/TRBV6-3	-	CASRLTPGTPASYTF	TGTGCCAGCAGGCTTACACCCGGGACACCAGCTAGCTACACCTTC
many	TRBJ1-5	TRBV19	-	CASSDYYSNQPQHF	TGTGCCAGTAGTGACTATTATAGCAATCAGCCCCAGCATTTT
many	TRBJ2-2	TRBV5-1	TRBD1	CASPLGQGSATGELFF	TGCGCCAGCCCCCTAGGACAGGGGAGCGCCACCGGGGAGCTGTTTTTT
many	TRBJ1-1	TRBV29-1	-	CSVRAGEAFF	TGCAGCGTTAGGGCCGGTGAAGCTTTCTTT
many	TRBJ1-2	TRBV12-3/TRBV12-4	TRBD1	CASSPGQGALGYTF	TGTGCCAGCAGTCCGGGACAGGGGGCCCTCGGCTACACCTTC
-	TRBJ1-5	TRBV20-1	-	CSARRGNQPQHF	TGCAGTGCTAGGCGGGGCAATCAGCCCCAGCATTTT